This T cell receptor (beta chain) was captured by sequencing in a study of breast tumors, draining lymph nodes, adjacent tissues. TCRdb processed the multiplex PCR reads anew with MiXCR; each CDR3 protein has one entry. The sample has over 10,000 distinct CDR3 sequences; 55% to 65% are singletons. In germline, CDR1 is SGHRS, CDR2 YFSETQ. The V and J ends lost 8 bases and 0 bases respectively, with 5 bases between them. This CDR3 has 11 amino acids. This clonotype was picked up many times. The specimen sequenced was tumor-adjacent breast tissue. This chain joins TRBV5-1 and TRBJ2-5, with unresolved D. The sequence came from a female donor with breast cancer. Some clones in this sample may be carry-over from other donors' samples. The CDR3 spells CASTYQETQYF. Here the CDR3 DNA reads TGCGCCAGTACGTACCAAGAGACCCAGTACTTC.